This TCR beta chain was observed in a study of follicular helper T cells after annual influenza vaccination. V lost 2 bases and J 11 bases, leaving 11 bases between the germline ends. This CDR3 comprises 12 residues. CDR1 and CDR2 from the germline V gene are SGHKS and YYEKEE (reference sequence). This sample's time point: 2014-2015 season, pre-vaccination. Sequencing was performed with immunoSEQ multiplex PCR; in TCRdb, only in-frame clones are kept and a portion is missing. The table includes several thousand clones, roughly 82% detected once. The clonotype was recovered from an adult who received the influenza vaccine. The chain carries TRBV5-5 and TRBJ1-3; D uncertain. Sequenced material: CXCR5+ CD38- circulating T follicular helper cells from blood, taken on the day of influenza vaccination. Sample subset: circulating Tfh, non-naive CD4+CXCR5+PD-1+ (ICOS+CD38+ or ICOS-CD38-). CDR3 nucleotide sequence: TGTGCCAGCAGCTTCTCGGATGGGCCCATATATTTT. Amino acids: CASSFSDGPIYF.